This T cell receptor (beta chain) was profiled in a study of human T cells and chemical hapten exposure. TCRdb used MiXCR to reprocess the RACE reads, holding one entry per CDR3 protein. In the table there are under 90,000 distinct CDR3 sequences, 8% to 10% of which are singletons. This CDR3 is 16 amino acids long. The ends lost 8 bases at V and 4 bases at J; junction bases unmatched: 14. CDR1 and CDR2 (germline): MGHDK, SYGVNS. The time point here: pre-sensitization, week 0. Stated treatment: therapeutic diphenylcyclopropenone sensitization with weekly scalp DPC. This chain uses TRBV25-1 with TRBJ2-5, with TRBD1 matching over 9 bases. This clonotype originated in a woman aged 40 to 55 with alopecia areata. Some clones in this sample may be carry-over from other donors' samples. This material consisted of whole blood, taken in connection with sensitization to the hapten diphenylcyclopropenone (DPC). The CDR3 nucleotides read TGTGCCAGCGGACGCTCCGGGACAGGGAGGCGAGAGACCCAGTACTTC. Residues: CASGRSGTGRRETQYF.